This T cell receptor (beta chain) was identified in a study of CD8+ T cells in alopecia areata. RNA was isolated and reverse transcribed to cDNA, the sequencing template. Method: immunoSEQ multiplex PCR; TCRdb's copy keeps in-frame clones and lacks some. The sample contains about 120,000 clones, about 50% of which appear only once. This sample's treatment: oral pan-JAK inhibitor, 5-10 mg twice daily. CDR1 ENHRY and CDR2 SYGVKD come from the germline V gene. Trimming removed 10 bases from V and 5 bases from J, with 27 bases in between. CDR3 length: 16 residues. Sequenced material: CD4+ T cells sorted from blood, taken at week 4, from a patient treated with tofacitinib. The genes are TRBV10-3 and TRBJ2-7, with D tentatively TRBD2 (6 bases). This receptor was obtained from a human donor with alopecia areata. This CDR3 reads CATSFGAGKSSNEQYF. The CDR3 DNA reads as TGTGCCACCTCCTTCGGAGCGGGTAAATCTAGCAACGAGCAGTACTTC.